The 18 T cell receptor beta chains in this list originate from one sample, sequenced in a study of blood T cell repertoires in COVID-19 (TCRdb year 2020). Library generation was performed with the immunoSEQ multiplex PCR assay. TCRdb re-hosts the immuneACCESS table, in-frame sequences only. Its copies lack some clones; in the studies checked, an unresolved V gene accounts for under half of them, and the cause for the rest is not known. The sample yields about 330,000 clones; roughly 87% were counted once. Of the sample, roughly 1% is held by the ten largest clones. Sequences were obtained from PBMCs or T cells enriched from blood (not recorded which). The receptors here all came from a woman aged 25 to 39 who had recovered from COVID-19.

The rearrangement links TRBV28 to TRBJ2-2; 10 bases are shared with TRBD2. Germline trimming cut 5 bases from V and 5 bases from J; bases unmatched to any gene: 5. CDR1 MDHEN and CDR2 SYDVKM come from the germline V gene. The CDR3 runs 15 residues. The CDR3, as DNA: TGTGCCAGCAGTCGGGGTAGCGGGGGGACCGGGGAGCTGTTTTTT. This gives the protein CASSRGSGGTGELFF.

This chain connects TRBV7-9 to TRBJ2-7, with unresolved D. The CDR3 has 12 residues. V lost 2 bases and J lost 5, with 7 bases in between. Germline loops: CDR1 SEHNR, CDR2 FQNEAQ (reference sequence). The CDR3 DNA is TGTGCCAGCAGCTTATCCGAGAACGAGCAGTACTTC. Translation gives CASSLSENEQYF.

The CDR3 bases are TGTGCCAGCAGTTTAGGAAGGCTCCGGGCAGGGGGCTACACCTTC. Its translation is CASSLGRLRAGGYTF. This chain links TRBV28 with TRBJ1-2, with D possibly being TRBD1 (5 bases). The CDR3 is made up of 15 amino acids. The V end lost 2 bases, the J end lost 8 bases, and 18 bases lay between the germline ends. Germline CDR1 MDHEN, CDR2 SYDVKM.

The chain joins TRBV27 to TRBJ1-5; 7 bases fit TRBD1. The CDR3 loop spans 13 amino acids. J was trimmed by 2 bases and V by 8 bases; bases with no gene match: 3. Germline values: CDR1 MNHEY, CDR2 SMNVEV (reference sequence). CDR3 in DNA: TGTGCCAGCCGAACAGGGGGCAATCAGCCCCAGCATTTT. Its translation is CASRTGGNQPQHF.

The CDR3 region is CASSVGLAGVGGETQYF. DNA of the CDR3: TGTGCCAGCAGCGTAGGTCTAGCGGGGGTCGGTGGAGAGACCCAGTACTTC. The genes are TRBV9 and TRBJ2-5; TRBD2 matches at 10 bases. The germline CDR1 and CDR2 sequences are SGDLS and YYNGEE. V trimming: 0 bases; J trimming: 4 bases; junction bases outside the gene matches: 9. There are 17 residues in the CDR3.

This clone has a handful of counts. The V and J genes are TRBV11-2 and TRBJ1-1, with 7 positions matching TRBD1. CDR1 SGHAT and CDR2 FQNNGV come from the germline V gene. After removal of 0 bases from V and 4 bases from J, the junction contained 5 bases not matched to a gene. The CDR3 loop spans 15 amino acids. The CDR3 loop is CASSLDRDSTTEAFF. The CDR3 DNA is TGTGCCAGCAGCTTAGATCGGGACAGCACCACTGAAGCTTTCTTT.

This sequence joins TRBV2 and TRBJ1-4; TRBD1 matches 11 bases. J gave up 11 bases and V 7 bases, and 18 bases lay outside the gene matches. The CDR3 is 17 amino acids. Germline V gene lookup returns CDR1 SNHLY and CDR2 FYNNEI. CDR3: CASKPLGQGDEREKLFF. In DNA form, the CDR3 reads TGTGCCAGCAAGCCCCTGGGACAGGGGGACGAAAGAGAGAAACTGTTTTTT.

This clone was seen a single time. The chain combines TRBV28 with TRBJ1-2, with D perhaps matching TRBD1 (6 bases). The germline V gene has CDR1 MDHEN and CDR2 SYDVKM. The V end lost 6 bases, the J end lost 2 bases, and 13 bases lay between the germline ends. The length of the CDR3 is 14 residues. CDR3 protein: CASRIGTSNYGYTF. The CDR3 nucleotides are TGTGCCAGCAGGATAGGGACATCCAACTATGGCTACACCTTC.

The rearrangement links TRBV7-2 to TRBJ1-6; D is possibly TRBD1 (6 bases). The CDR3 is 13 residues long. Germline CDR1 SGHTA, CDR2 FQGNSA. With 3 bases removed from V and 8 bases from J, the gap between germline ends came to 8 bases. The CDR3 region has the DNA TGTGCCAGCAGCTTCAACAGGGATTCACCCCTCCACTTT. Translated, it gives CASSFNRDSPLHF.

CDR3 nucleotide sequence: TGTGCCAGCAGGCTGGAGGGGTATGGCTACACCTTC. Translating it yields CASRLEGYGYTF. This chain joins TRBV28 and TRBJ1-2; TRBD1 might be the D (5 bases). From germline, CDR1 is MDHEN and CDR2 SYDVKM. The CDR3 has 12 residues. The V end lost 6 bases, the J end lost 5 bases, and 10 bases lay between the germline ends.

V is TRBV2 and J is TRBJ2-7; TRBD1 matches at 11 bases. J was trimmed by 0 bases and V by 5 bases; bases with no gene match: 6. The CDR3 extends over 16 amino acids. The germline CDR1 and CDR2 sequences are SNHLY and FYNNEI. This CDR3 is CASSRTGGAGSYEQYF. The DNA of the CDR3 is TGTGCCAGCAGTAGGACAGGGGGCGCGGGCTCCTACGAGCAGTACTTC.

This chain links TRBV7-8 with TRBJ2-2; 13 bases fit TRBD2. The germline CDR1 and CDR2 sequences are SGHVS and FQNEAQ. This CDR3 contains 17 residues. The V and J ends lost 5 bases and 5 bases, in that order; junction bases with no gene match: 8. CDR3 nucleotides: TGTGCCAGCAGCCCGCGGACTAGCGGGGGTGGGACCGGGGAGCTGTTTTTT. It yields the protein CASSPRTSGGGTGELFF. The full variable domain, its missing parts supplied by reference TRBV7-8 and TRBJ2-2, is GAGVSQSPRYKVAKRGQDVALRCDPISGHVSLFWYQQALGQGPEFLTYFQNEAQLDKSGLPSDRFFAERPEGSVSTLKIQRTQQEDSAVYLCASSPRTSGGGTGELFFGEGSRLTVL.

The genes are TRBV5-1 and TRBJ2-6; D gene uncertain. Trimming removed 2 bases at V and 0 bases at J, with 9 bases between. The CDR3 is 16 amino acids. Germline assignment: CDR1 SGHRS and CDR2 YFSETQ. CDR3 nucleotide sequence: TGCGCCAGCAGCTTCGCCGGTAGCTCTGGGGCCAACGTCCTGACTTTC. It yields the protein CASSFAGSSGANVLTF.

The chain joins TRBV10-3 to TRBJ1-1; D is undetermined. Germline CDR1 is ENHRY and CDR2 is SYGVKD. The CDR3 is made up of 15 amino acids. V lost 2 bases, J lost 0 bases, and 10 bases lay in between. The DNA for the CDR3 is TGTGCCATCAGTGAGCCTGGGAGCATGAACACTGAAGCTTTCTTT. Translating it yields CAISEPGSMNTEAFF.

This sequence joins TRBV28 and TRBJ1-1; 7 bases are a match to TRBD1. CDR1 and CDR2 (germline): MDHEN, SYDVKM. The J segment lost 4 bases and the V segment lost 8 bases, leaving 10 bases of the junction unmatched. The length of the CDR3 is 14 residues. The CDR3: CASGLGGGGTEAFF. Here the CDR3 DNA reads TGTGCCAGCGGCCTAGGGGGCGGCGGCACTGAAGCTTTCTTT.

As DNA, the CDR3 is TGTGCCAGCAGCTTAGACCTGGGACAGGGGGATGGTTCACCCCTCCACTTT. It is translated as CASSLDLGQGDGSPLHF. The chain joins TRBV7-9 to TRBJ1-6, with 11 positions matching TRBD1. With 1 base clipped from V and 9 bases from J, the junction kept 8 bases outside the gene matches. Germline V lookup: CDR1 SEHNR, CDR2 FQNEAQ (reference sequence). The CDR3 runs to 17 residues.

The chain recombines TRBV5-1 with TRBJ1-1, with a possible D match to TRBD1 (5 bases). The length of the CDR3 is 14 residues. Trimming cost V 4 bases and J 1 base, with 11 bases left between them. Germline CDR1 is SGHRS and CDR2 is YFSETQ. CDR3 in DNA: TGCGCCAGCAGCACACATGACAGGAACACTGAAGCTTTCTTT. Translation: CASSTHDRNTEAFF.

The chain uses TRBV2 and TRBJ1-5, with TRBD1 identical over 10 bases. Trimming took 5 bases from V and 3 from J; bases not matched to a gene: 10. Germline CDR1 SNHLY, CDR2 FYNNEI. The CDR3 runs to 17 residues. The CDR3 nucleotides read TGTGCCAGCAGTTCCCGACAGGGGGCAGTGTACAATCAGCCCCAGCATTTT. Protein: CASSSRQGAVYNQPQHF.